This T cell receptor beta chain was documented in a study of T cell responses to AZD1222 COVID-19 vaccine. Study information: Pooled in the analysis were second doses at about 4 or about 12 weeks.

Losses at the gene ends were 2 bases for V and 8 bases for J; bases not matched to a gene: 15. In germline, CDR1 is GTSNPN, CDR2 SVGIG (reference sequence). The CDR3 sequence is 16 residues long. Study conclusions and caveats: Unmutated variant regions are reportedly targeted by nearly half of spike-specific TCRs. Repertoire sampling happened only post peak T cell response.

This clone has a single count. Its target is unknown. TCRdb's table, derived via immunoSEQ multiplex PCR, lists solely in-frame clones and lacks some. The data show about 67,000 clones, 84% seen once. The receptor's source is an adult in good health. The source material was peripheral blood, sampled on day 0 of AZD1222 vaccination. This chain links TRBV30 with TRBJ1-2; 9 positions match TRBD1. CDR3 DNA: TGTGCCTGGAGTACCCCACTACAGGGGGCCGCAGGGGGCTACACCTTC. It yields the protein CAWSTPLQGAAGGYTF.